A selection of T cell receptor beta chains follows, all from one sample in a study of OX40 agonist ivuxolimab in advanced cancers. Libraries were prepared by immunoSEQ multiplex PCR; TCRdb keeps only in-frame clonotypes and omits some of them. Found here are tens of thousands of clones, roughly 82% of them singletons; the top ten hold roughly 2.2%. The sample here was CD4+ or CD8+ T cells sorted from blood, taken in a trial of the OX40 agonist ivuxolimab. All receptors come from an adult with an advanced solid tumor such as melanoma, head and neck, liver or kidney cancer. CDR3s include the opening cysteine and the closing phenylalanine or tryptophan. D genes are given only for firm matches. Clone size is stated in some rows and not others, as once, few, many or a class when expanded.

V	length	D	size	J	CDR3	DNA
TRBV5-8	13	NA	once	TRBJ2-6	CASSPGGANVLTF	TGTGCCAGCAGCCCCGGGGGGGCCAACGTCCTGACTTTC
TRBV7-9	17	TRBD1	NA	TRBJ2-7	CASSLGTTGTGNYEQYF	TGTGCCAGCAGCTTAGGGACGACCGGGACAGGGAACTACGAGCAGTACTTC
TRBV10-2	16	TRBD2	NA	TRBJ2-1	CASRGTSGGAYNEQFF	TGCGCCAGCAGGGGGACTAGCGGGGGCGCCTACAATGAGCAGTTCTTC
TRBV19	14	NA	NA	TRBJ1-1	CASDGGRGVGEAFF	TGTGCCAGTGACGGGGGCAGGGGCGTGGGTGAAGCTTTCTTT
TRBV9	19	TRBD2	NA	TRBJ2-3	CASSVGVAGYRPSTDTQYF	TGTGCCAGCAGCGTAGGGGTAGCGGGATATAGACCTAGCACAGATACGCAGTATTTT
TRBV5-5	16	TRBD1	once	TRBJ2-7	CASSTGQGTLSYEQYF	TGTGCCAGCAGCACGGGACAGGGGACGCTCTCCTACGAGCAGTACTTC
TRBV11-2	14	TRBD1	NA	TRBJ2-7	CASSAATGIYEQYF	TGTGCCAGCAGCGCGGCGACAGGGATCTACGAGCAGTACTTC
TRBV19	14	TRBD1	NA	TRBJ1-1	CASSPDRGVTEAFF	TGTGCCAGTAGTCCCGACAGGGGAGTCACTGAAGCTTTCTTT
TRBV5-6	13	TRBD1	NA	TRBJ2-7	CASSWTGSYEQYF	TGTGCCAGCAGCTGGACAGGATCCTACGAGCAGTACTTC
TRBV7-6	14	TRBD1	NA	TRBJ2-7	CASSLTGTVYEQYF	TGTGCCAGCAGCCTTACCGGGACAGTCTACGAGCAGTACTTC
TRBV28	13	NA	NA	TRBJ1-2	CASSFGGNYGYTF	TGTGCCAGCAGTTTTGGGGGAAACTATGGCTACACCTTC
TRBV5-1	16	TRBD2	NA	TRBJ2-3	CASSLGDYLYTDTQYF	TGCGCCAGCAGCTTGGGGGACTACTTATACACAGATACGCAGTATTTT
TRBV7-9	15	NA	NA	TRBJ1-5	CASSRAGVGHQPQHF	TGTGCCAGCAGCAGAGCAGGGGTGGGGCATCAGCCCCAGCATTTT
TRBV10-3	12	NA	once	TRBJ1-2	CAISGDGYGYTF	TGTGCCATCAGCGGGGACGGTTATGGCTACACCTTC
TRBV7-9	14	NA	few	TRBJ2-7	CASSFGEFSYEQYF	TGTGCCAGCAGCTTTGGGGAATTCTCCTACGAGCAGTACTTC
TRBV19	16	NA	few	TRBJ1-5	CASSAGLLSSNQPQHF	TGTGCCAGTAGTGCGGGACTCCTTTCTAGCAATCAGCCCCAGCATTTT
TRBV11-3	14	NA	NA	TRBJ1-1	CASSSGDSGTEAFF	TGTGCCAGCAGCTCAGGGGATTCGGGCACTGAAGCTTTCTTT
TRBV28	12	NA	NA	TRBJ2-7	CASGGRTYEQYF	TGTGCCAGCGGCGGAAGAACCTACGAGCAGTACTTC